The 27 T cell receptor beta chains below all came from one sample that was sequenced in a study of blood T cell repertoires in COVID-19. Method: immunoSEQ multiplex PCR; TCRdb's copy keeps in-frame clones and lacks some. This sample has roughly 180,000 clones; around 88% occur once, and the top ten carry approximately 4%. The sequenced sample consisted of peripheral blood. Source of these receptors: a young woman with acute or convalescent COVID-19.

The V call is TRBV6-5, the J call TRBJ2-5; maybe TRBD2 (6 bases). The V end was cut by 5 bases, the J end by 4 bases, with 14 bases between. CDR1 and CDR2 from the germline V gene are MNHEY and SVGAGI. The CDR3 totals 14 residues. The CDR3 region is CASSRGVGGETQYF. In DNA form, the CDR3 reads TGTGCCAGCAGTCGGGGAGTGGGAGGAGAGACCCAGTACTTC.

This clone was seen only a few times. This chain connects TRBV28 to TRBJ2-1, with D perhaps matching TRBD2 (5 bases). This CDR3 is 12 amino acids long. The germline gives CDR1 MDHEN, CDR2 SYDVKM. V gave up 5 bases and J gave up 4 bases, with 6 bases separating them. CDR3 coding DNA: TGTGCCAGCAGTGGGGAGTACAATGAGCAGTTCTTC. It yields the protein CASSGEYNEQFF.

This chain uses TRBV7-6 with TRBJ2-1; D is unclear. The V gene's germline CDR1 is SGHVS and CDR2 FNYEAQ. Trimming pared 0 bases from V and 2 bases from J, leaving 5 bases between. This CDR3 comprises 14 residues. The chain's CDR3 is CASSLAPTYNEQFF. In DNA form, the CDR3 reads TGTGCCAGCAGCTTAGCCCCCACCTACAATGAGCAGTTCTTC. The full variable domain, completed using reference TRBV7-6 and TRBJ2-1, is GAGVSQSPRYKVTKRGQDVALRCDPISGHVSLYWYRQALGQGPEFLTYFNYEAQQDKSGLPNDRFSAERPEGSISTLTIQRTEQRDSAMYRCASSLAPTYNEQFFGPGTRLTVL.

In its sample, this clone was seen once. This is likely a read error, given that the CDR3 carries no conserved phenylalanine or tryptophan at its end. The DNA is omitted, as the CDR3 cannot be located on it reliably, and the CDR3 follows TCRdb's listing. This chain uses TRBV21-1 with TRBJ2-7; TRBD2 is the table's D call, not checked against the DNA. TRBV21-1 is a known pseudogene. Ends included, the CDR3 has 9 residues. CDR3 sequence: CASSTFLRL.

This chain uses TRBV5-1 with TRBJ2-2; D perhaps matches TRBD2 (6 bases). V was pared by 0 bases and J by 1 base, with 10 bases between. Germline CDR1 reads SGHRS; CDR2 reads YFSETQ. The CDR3 spans 16 residues. The CDR3 nucleotides read TGCGCCAGCAGCTTGGTTAGGACTAAGAACACCGGGGAGCTGTTTTTT. Protein sequence: CASSLVRTKNTGELFF.

The chain joins TRBV23-1 to TRBJ2-7; D call uncertain. TRBV23-1 is noted as an ORF with a role that remains uncertain. Trimming removed 4 bases from V and 1 base from J, with 11 bases in between. The CDR3 has 14 residues. CDR3 DNA: TGCGCCAGCAGTCGCGACTGCCAATCCTACGAGCAGTACTTC. It specifies CASSRDCQSYEQYF.

V usage is TRBV25-1 and J usage is TRBJ2-2; the D gene is possibly TRBD1 (5 bases). The CDR3 runs to 14 residues. Germline V gene data show CDR1 as MGHDK and CDR2 as SYGVNS. V was cut by 4 bases and J by 4 bases, with 10 bases left in between. This CDR3 reads CASSAVRATGELFF. CDR3 nucleotides: TGTGCCAGCAGTGCTGTCAGGGCCACCGGGGAGCTGTTTTTT.

The DNA for the CDR3 is TGCGCCAGCAGGTTACAATCCGGGACTTCCTACGAGCAGTACTTC. This translates into CASRLQSGTSYEQYF. The chain carries TRBV5-1 and TRBJ2-7, with D perhaps TRBD2 (6 bases). The CDR3 has 15 residues. Germline V gene sequence: CDR1 SGHRS, CDR2 YFSETQ. V was clipped by 5 bases and J by 1 base, with 16 bases between them. The variable domain in full, completed from reference TRBV5-1 and TRBJ2-7, reads KAGVTQTPRYLIKTRGQQVTLSCSPISGHRSVSWYQQTPGQGLQFLFEYFSETQRNKGNFPGRFSGRQFSNSRSEMNVSTLELGDSALYLCASRLQSGTSYEQYFGPGTRLTVT.

This chain links TRBV27 with TRBJ2-1; TRBD2 matches at 14 bases. After removal of 3 bases from V and 7 bases from J, the junction contained 5 bases not matched to a gene. CDR3 size: 16 residues. CDR1 is MNHEY and CDR2 is SMNVEV in the germline V gene (reference sequence). The CDR3 loop reads CASSFSGTSGRNEQFF. CDR3 in DNA: TGTGCCAGCAGTTTCTCCGGGACTAGCGGGAGAAATGAGCAGTTCTTC.

The rearrangement links TRBV6-5 to TRBJ2-7; 7 bases match TRBD1. CDR1 is MNHEY, CDR2 SVGAGI, per germline. The CDR3 loop spans 11 amino acids. The CDR3 loop reads CDRTGIKEQYF. Here the CDR3 DNA reads TGTGACCGGACAGGAATTAAAGAGCAGTACTTC.

Only a few counts were recorded for this clone. The rearrangement uses TRBV11-3 and TRBJ2-1; perhaps TRBD2 as D (5 bases). The CDR3 spans 14 residues. V was cut by 4 bases and J by 7 bases, with 14 bases left in between. The V gene's germline CDR1 is SGHNT and CDR2 YENEEA. DNA for the CDR3: TGTGCCAGCAGCTCCTGGGAGTACCGGAATGAGCAGTTCTTC. Translated: CASSSWEYRNEQFF.

V gene TRBV7-2 combines with J gene TRBJ2-4; maybe TRBD2 (6 bases). Germline V gene sequence: CDR1 SGHTA, CDR2 FQGNSA. CDR3 length equals 14 residues. Trimming pared 4 bases from V and 8 bases from J, leaving 15 bases between. The CDR3 bases are TGTGCCAGCAGCTACGGGAGCCCGCGGGACATTCAGTACTTC. This encodes CASSYGSPRDIQYF.

CDR3 in amino acids: CASSLDSRDRGSYGYTF. The CDR3 coding sequence is TGCGCCAGCAGCTTGGACAGCAGGGACAGGGGGAGCTATGGCTACACCTTC. V is TRBV5-1 and J is TRBJ1-2; 11 bases map to TRBD1. V was clipped by 0 bases and J by 4 bases; unmatched bases: 8. This CDR3 has 17 residues. The germline V gene has CDR1 SGHRS and CDR2 YFSETQ.

The rearrangement uses TRBV6-1 and TRBJ2-1; possible D gene TRBD2, 7 bases. The CDR3 totals 16 residues. V lost 1 base to trimming and J lost 4 bases, with 14 bases between them. Germline assignment: CDR1 MNHNS and CDR2 SASEGT. The DNA for the CDR3 is TGTGCCAGCAGTGAAGTTGGGGGGGCTATTTACAATGAGCAGTTCTTC. Translation: CASSEVGGAIYNEQFF.

The chain combines TRBV3-1 (or the pseudogene TRBV3-2) with TRBJ2-5, with 8 bases aligning to TRBD1. This CDR3 has 13 residues. Germline lookup yields CDR1 LGHDT and CDR2 YNNKEL (reference sequence). V lost 3 bases to trimming and J lost 5 bases; unmatched junction nucleotides: 2. As DNA, the CDR3 is TGTGCCAGCAGCCAGGACAGGGTTGAGACCCAGTACTTC. Translation gives CASSQDRVETQYF.

This sequence joins TRBV7-2 and TRBJ2-3; no clear D gene. In germline, CDR1 is SGHTA, CDR2 FQGNSA. V was pared by 4 bases and J by 2 bases, with 13 bases between. The CDR3 length is 15 residues. The CDR3 DNA sequence: TGTGCCAGCAGCTACGACCAGGCCGCCACAGATACGCAGTATTTT. Translating gives CASSYDQAATDTQYF.

The chain couples TRBV11-2 to TRBJ2-1; possible D gene TRBD2, 6 bases. Trimming shortened V by 1 base and J by 12 bases, and 19 bases separated the two germline ends. Germline assignment: CDR1 SGHAT and CDR2 FQNNGV. This CDR3 has 15 amino acids. The CDR3 loop reads CASSLGGGIEERQFF. The CDR3 bases are TGTGCCAGCAGCTTAGGTGGCGGGATTGAAGAAAGGCAGTTCTTC.

The V and J genes are TRBV14 and TRBJ2-3; the match to TRBD2 covers 12 bases. Looked up from germline, CDR1 is SGHDN and CDR2 is FVKESK. The CDR3 runs 17 residues. V lost 4 bases and J lost 5; bases outside the gene matches: 10. CDR3 DNA: TGTGCCAGCAGCCCCCGACACCTAGCGGGAGGGAAAGATACGCAGTATTTT. As protein: CASSPRHLAGGKDTQYF.

This chain joins TRBV3-1 (or the pseudogene TRBV3-2) and TRBJ1-5; D unclear. This CDR3 has 14 amino acids. The V gene lost 0 bases and the J gene lost 7 bases, with 10 bases spanning the gap. Germline-derived CDR1 and CDR2 are LGHDT and YNNKEL (reference sequence). The CDR3 loop reads CASSQDFTGQPQHF. CDR3 in DNA: TGTGCCAGCAGCCAAGATTTTACGGGGCAGCCCCAGCATTTT.

This chain joins TRBV27 and TRBJ2-4; 10 nucleotides line up with TRBD1. Looked up from germline, CDR1 is MNHEY and CDR2 is SMNVEV (reference sequence). The junction had 11 bases not matched to a gene; V was cut back by 6 bases and J by 9 bases. This CDR3 comprises 15 residues. This CDR3 is CASSKTGGRNGIQYF. The CDR3 coding sequence is TGTGCCAGCAGCAAGACAGGGGGCCGTAATGGCATTCAGTACTTC.

The chain joins TRBV9 to TRBJ2-3, with D possibly TRBD2 on 5 matching bases. This CDR3 is 15 amino acids long. The V gene's germline CDR1 is SGDLS and CDR2 YYNGEE. Between the trimmed V and J ends, which lost 0 bases and 2 bases, there was a span of 10 bases. The chain's CDR3 is CASSVGELHTDTQYF. In DNA, the CDR3 is TGTGCCAGCAGCGTAGGGGAGCTCCACACAGATACGCAGTATTTT.

This clone was observed a single time. Other DNA sequences in the same sample also yield this CDR3. The chain is built from TRBV18 and TRBJ2-3; TRBD2 might be the D (6 bases). The germline V gene encodes CDR1 KGHSH and CDR2 LQKENI. The V end was cut by 1 base, the J end by 6 bases, with 11 bases between. The CDR3 extends over 14 amino acids. The CDR3 region is CASSPLAATDTQYF. The CDR3 bases are TGTGCCAGCTCACCACTAGCGGCTACGGATACGCAGTATTTT.

As DNA, the CDR3 is TGTGCCAGCAGTGGCCTGATCTACGAGCAGTACTTC. As protein: CASSGLIYEQYF. The gene calls are TRBV12-3 or TRBV12-4 and TRBJ2-7; no clear D gene. CDR3 length: 12 residues. The V end was cut by 5 bases, the J end by 3 bases, with 8 bases between.

The V gene is TRBV5-1, the J gene TRBJ2-5, with D tentatively TRBD2 (5 bases). V lost 4 bases and J 0 bases, leaving 16 bases between the germline ends. This CDR3 has 16 amino acids. Germline V lookup: CDR1 SGHRS, CDR2 YFSETQ. The CDR3 sequence: CASSPRAETNQETQYF. The CDR3 nucleotides read TGCGCCAGCAGCCCCCGAGCGGAGACAAACCAAGAGACCCAGTACTTC.

The chain has TRBV28 and TRBJ1-3; D perhaps matches TRBD1 (6 bases). Germline-derived CDR1 and CDR2 are MDHEN and SYDVKM. The CDR3 contains 14 residues. Trimming left V 5 bases short and J 9 bases short, with 17 bases between. DNA for the CDR3: TGTGCCAGCAGTAATGGGGGCACCGAGGGCACCATATATTTT. This codes for CASSNGGTEGTIYF.

The V gene is TRBV28, the J gene TRBJ1-5; D may be TRBD1 (6 bases). Germline CDR1 reads MDHEN; CDR2 reads SYDVKM. Trimming took off 8 bases at V and 4 bases at J, with 12 bases between the two ends. The CDR3 has 13 residues. The CDR3 nucleotides are TGTGCCAGCGATAGGACAGCGAATCAGCCCCAGCATTTT. Translating it yields CASDRTANQPQHF.

This clone was detected only once. The chain uses TRBV10-1 and TRBJ2-1; possibly TRBD2 for D (5 bases). This CDR3 is 13 amino acids long. The V end was cut by 8 bases, the J end by 7 bases, with 15 bases between. Germline CDR1 WNHNN, CDR2 SYGVQD (reference sequence). Written as DNA, the CDR3 is TGCGCCAGCGGACGAGCGGAGGCGAATGAGCAGTTCTTC. As protein: CASGRAEANEQFF.